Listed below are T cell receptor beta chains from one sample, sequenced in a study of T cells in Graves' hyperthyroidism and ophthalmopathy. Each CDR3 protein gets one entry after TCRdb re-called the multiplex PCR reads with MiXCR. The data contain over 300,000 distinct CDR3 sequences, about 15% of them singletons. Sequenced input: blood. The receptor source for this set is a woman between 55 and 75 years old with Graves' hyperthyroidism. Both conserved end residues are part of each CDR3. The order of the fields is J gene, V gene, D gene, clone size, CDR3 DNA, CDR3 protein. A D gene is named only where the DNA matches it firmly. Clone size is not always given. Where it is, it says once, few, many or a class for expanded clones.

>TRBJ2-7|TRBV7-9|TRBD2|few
TGTGCCAGCAGCTTAGTTGGCGGGAGGTCCTACGAGCAGTACTTC
CASSLVGGRSYEQYF
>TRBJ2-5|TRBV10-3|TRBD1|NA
TGTGCCATCAGTGAGCCCGGGACAGGGTGGGAGACCCAGTACTTC
CAISEPGTGWETQYF
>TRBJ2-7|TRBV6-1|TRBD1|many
TGTGCCAGCAGCCGGGACAGGGAAGTCCACGAGCAGTACTTC
CASSRDREVHEQYF
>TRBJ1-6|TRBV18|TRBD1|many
TGTGCCAGCTCACCACAACGGGACAGGAATAATTCACCCCTCCACTTT
CASSPQRDRNNSPLHF
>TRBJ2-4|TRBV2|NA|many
TGTGCCAGCAGTGTGGACACACGATACATTCAGTACTTC
CASSVDTRYIQYF
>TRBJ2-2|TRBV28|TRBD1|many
TGTGCCAGCAGTCCCTGGGGACAGGGAGGAACCGGGGAGCTGTTTTTT
CASSPWGQGGTGELFF
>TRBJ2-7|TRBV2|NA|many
TGTGCCAGCACAGGGACTTGGGGCGAGCAGTACTTC
CASTGTWGEQYF
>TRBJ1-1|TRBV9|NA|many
TGTGCCAGCAGCGCCCCGACAGTGAACACTGAAGCTTTCTTT
CASSAPTVNTEAFF
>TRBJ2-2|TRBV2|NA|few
TGTGCCAGCACCCGTGGTCTGGAGATAACCGGGGAGCTGTTTTTT
CASTRGLEITGELFF
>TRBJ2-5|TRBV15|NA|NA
TGTGCCACCAGCCTAGGGCGGACCCAGTACTTC
CATSLGRTQYF
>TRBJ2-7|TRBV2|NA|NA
TGTGCCAGCAGTGTAGCCCGAGGCAACGAGCAGTACTTC
CASSVARGNEQYF
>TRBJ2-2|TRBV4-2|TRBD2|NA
TGTGCCAGCAGCCACGTCATAGGGACTAGCCCCGCTGGAACGAACACCGGGGAGCTGTTTTTT
CASSHVIGTSPAGTNTGELFF
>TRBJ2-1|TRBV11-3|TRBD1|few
TGTGCCAGCAGCCGGGGACAGAGGAGAAGGGAGCAGTTCTTC
CASSRGQRRREQFF
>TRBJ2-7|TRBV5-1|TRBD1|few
TGCGCCAGCAGCTTGGTTCCCCCGGGACAGGGACCCTACGAGCAGTACTTC
CASSLVPPGQGPYEQYF
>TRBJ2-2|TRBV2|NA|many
TGTGCCAGCGACCGGGACGCGAACACCGGGGAGCTGTTTTTT
CASDRDANTGELFF
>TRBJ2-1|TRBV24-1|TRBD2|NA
TGTGCCACCAGTGATTATGGCGGGAGTGCGGGTAATGAGCAGTTCTTC
CATSDYGGSAGNEQFF
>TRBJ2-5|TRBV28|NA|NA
TGTGCCATCACCGGGACCCGAGTCTGGGAGACCCAGTACTTC
CAITGTRVWETQYF
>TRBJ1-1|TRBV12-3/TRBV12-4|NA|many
TGTGCCAGCGTCCTTTCCAGCGCGAACACTGAAGCTTTCTTT
CASVLSSANTEAFF
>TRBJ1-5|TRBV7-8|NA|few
TGTGCCAGCAGCCCGGGCGTGGCCGCGGGGGGTAATCAGCCCCAGCATTTT
CASSPGVAAGGNQPQHF
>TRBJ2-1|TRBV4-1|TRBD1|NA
TGCGCCAGCAGCCACTATTGGGGACAGGGGGAAGATGAGCAGTTCTTC
CASSHYWGQGEDEQFF
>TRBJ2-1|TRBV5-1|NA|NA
TGCGCCAGCAGCTTGGACGGGATTCTAGATGAGCAGTTCTTC
CASSLDGILDEQFF
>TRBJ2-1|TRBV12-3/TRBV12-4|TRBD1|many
TGTGCCAGCAGCCGGGACAGAGCCTACAATGAGCAGTTCTTC
CASSRDRAYNEQFF
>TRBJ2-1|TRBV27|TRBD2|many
TGTGCCAGTGGGACTAGCGGGAGTTATCGGGAGGATGAGCAGTTCTTC
CASGTSGSYREDEQFF
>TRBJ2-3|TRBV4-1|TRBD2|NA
TGCGCCAGCAGCCACCCGGGACTAAAACACAGCACAGATACGCAGTATTTT
CASSHPGLKHSTDTQYF
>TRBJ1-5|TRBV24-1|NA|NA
TGTGCCACCAGTGAGGGGACAAATCAGCCCCAGCATTTT
CATSEGTNQPQHF
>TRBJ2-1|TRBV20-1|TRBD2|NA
TGCAGTGCTAGAGCCCCCCGGGTAGCGGGAGGGGGTGAGCAGTTCTTC
CSARAPRVAGGGEQFF
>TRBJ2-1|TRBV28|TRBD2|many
TGTGCCAGCAGTTCCTGGACTAGCGGGAGACCCAATGAGCAGTTCTTC
CASSSWTSGRPNEQFF
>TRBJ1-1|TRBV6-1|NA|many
TGTGCCAGCAGGAGGACAGAGGACACTGAAGCTTTCTTT
CASRRTEDTEAFF
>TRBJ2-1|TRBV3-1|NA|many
TGTGCCAGCAGCCAAGATTGGAACGATGAGCAGTTCTTC
CASSQDWNDEQFF
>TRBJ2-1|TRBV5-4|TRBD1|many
TGTGCCAGCAGCTTACCCGGGACAGTGAACAATGAGCAGTTCTTC
CASSLPGTVNNEQFF
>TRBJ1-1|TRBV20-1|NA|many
TGCAGTGCTAGAGATCTGGTGAACACTGAAGCTTTCTTT
CSARDLVNTEAFF
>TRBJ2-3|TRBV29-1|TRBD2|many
TGCAGCGTTGACGTGATAGGGAGGGCAGATACGCAGTATTTT
CSVDVIGRADTQYF
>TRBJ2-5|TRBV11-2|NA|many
TGTGCCAGCAGCTTAGGGGGACTTCCGGAAGAGACCCAGTACTTC
CASSLGGLPEETQYF
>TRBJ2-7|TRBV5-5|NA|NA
TGTGCCAGCAGCTTCTACGGGGGCTCCTACGAGCAGTACTTC
CASSFYGGSYEQYF
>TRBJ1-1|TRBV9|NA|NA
TGTGCCAGCAGCGTAGCCATTACAGGGCTGAACACTGAAGCTTTCTTT
CASSVAITGLNTEAFF
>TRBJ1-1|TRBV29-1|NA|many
TGCAGCGTCTGGGGTTGGGACCGCCTTATGAACACTGAAGCTTTCTTT
CSVWGWDRLMNTEAFF
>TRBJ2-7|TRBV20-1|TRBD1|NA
TGCAGTGCTAGGCCGGGACAGGCGGGCTACGAGCAGTACTTC
CSARPGQAGYEQYF
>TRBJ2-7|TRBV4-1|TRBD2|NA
TGCGCCAGCAGCCAACCGGGGGGGGCCACCGAGCAGTACTTC
CASSQPGGATEQYF
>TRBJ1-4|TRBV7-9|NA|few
TGTGCCAGCAGCATTAGCGCCGGATGGACAAACCAAAATGAAAAACTGTTTTTT
CASSISAGWTNQNEKLFF
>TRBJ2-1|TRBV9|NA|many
TGTGCCAGCAGCGTAGCCCCAGGAGGCGTTTCTGAGCAGTTCTTC
CASSVAPGGVSEQFF
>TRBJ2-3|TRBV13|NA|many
TGTGCCAGCAATTCCGCCAGCACAGATACGCAGTATTTT
CASNSASTDTQYF
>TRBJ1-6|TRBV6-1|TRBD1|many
TGTGCCAGCACCATGACAGGGGGTGATCATAATTCACCCCTCCACTTT
CASTMTGGDHNSPLHF
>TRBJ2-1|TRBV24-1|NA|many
TGTGCCACCAGTGATCCAGGACGGTTTGAGCAGTTCTTC
CATSDPGRFEQFF
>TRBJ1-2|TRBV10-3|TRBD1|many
TGTGCCATCAGTGAGGAGTCCCAGGGGGCTACTGGCTACACCTTC
CAISEESQGATGYTF
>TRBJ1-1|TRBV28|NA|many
TGTGCCAGCAGTCAGGGACCGCGTCGGACTGAAGCTTTCTTT
CASSQGPRRTEAFF
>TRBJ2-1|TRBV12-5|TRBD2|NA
TGTGCTAGTGGCGGACTAGCGGGAGAGGTGGGTGAGCAGTTCTTC
CASGGLAGEVGEQFF
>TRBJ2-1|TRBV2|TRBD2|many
TGTGCCAGCAGTGAGTTAGCGGGAGGGCCCTACAATGAGCAGTTCTTC
CASSELAGGPYNEQFF
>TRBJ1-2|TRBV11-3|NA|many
TGTGCCAGCAGCTTAGGCCCAGGAATTTCTAACTATGGCTACACCTTC
CASSLGPGISNYGYTF
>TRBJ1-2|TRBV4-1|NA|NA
TGCGCCAGCAGCCCTACCTTTAACTATGGCTACACCTTC
CASSPTFNYGYTF
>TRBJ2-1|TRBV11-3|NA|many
TGTGCCAGCCGATCCTGGGCAGTCGGCAATGAGCAGTTCTTC
CASRSWAVGNEQFF
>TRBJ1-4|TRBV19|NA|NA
TGTGCCACCCAGGGACGGCTTTCAACTAATGAAAAACTGTTTTTT
CATQGRLSTNEKLFF
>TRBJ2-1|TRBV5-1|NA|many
TGCGCCAGCAGCTTAACCGGGACCCGCTCGTACAATGAGCAGTTCTTC
CASSLTGTRSYNEQFF
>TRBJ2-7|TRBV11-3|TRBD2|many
TGTGCCAGCAGCCCGGGACTAGCGGGAGTGGGGGAGCAGTACTTC
CASSPGLAGVGEQYF
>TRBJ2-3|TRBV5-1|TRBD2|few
TGCGCCAGCAGCGGACTAGCGGGACAAGATACGCAGTATTTT
CASSGLAGQDTQYF
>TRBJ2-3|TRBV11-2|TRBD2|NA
TGTGCCAGCAGCTCGGGGACTAGCGTGAGTTTAATTGATACGCAGTATTTT
CASSSGTSVSLIDTQYF
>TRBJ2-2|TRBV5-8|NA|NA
TGTGCCAGCAGCTTTGGTAGCGGAACTGGGGAGCTGTTTTTT
CASSFGSGTGELFF
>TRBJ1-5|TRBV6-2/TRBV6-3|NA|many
TGTGCCAGCAGTCAGACAGGTAATGAGCAGCCCCAGCATTTT
CASSQTGNEQPQHF
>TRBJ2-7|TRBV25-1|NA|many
TGTGCCAGCAGTGATTCTGCCGGGATCTCCTACGAGCAGTACTTC
CASSDSAGISYEQYF
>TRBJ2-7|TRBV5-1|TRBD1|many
TGCGCCAGCAGCATCGGACAGGGAGGCGAGCAGTACTTC
CASSIGQGGEQYF
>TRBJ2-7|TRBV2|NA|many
TGTGCCAGCAGCGAAGGGTCCGGCTACGAGCAGTACTTC
CASSEGSGYEQYF